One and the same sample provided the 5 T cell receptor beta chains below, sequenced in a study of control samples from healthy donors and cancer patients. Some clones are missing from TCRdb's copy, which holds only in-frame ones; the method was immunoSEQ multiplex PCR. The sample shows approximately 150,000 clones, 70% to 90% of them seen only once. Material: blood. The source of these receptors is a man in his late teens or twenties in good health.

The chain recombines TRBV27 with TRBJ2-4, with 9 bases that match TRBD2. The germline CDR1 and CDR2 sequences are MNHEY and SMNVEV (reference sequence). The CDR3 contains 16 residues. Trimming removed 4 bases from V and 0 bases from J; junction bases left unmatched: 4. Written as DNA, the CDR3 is TGTGCCAGCAGTTATAGCGGGGGCCTAGCCAAAAACATTCAGTACTTC. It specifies CASSYSGGLAKNIQYF.

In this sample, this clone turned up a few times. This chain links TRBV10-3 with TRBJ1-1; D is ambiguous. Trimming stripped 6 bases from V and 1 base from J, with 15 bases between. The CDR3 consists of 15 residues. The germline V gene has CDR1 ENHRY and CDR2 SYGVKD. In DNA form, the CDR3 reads TGTGCCATCAGCGAACCCCCGAACGGGAACACTGAAGCTTTCTTT. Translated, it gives CAISEPPNGNTEAFF.

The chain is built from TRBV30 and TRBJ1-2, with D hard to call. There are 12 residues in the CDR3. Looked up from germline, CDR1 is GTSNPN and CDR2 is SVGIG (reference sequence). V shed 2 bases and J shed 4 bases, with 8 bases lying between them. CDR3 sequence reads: CAWSWVGYGYTF. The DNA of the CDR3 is TGTGCCTGGAGTTGGGTTGGCTATGGCTACACCTTC.

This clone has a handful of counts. CDR3 coding DNA: TGTGCCAGCAGTTCCCAGGACAGGTTGTTGAATTCACCCCTCCACTTT. Its translation: CASSSQDRLLNSPLHF. The chain recombines TRBV28 with TRBJ1-6; TRBD1 aligns across 7 bases. The V and J ends lost 4 bases and 7 bases, in that order; junction bases with no gene match: 10. The CDR3 runs to 16 residues. Germline loops: CDR1 MDHEN, CDR2 SYDVKM.

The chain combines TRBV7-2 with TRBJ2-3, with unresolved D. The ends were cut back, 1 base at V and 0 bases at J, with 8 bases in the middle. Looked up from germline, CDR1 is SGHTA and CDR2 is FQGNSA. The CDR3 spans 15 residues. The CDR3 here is CASSLVMQSTDTQYF. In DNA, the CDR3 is TGTGCCAGCAGCTTAGTGATGCAGAGCACAGATACGCAGTATTTT.